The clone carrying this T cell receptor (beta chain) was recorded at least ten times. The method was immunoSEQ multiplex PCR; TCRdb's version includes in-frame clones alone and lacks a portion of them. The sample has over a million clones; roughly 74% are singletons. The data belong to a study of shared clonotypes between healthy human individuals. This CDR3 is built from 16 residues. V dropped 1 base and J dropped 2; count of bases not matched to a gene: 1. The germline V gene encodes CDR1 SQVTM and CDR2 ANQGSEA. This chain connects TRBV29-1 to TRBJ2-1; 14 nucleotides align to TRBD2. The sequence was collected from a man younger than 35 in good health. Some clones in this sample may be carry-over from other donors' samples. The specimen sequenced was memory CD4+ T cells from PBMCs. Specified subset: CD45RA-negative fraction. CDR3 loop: CSVEVGLAGAYNEQFF. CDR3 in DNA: TGCAGCGTTGAAGTGGGACTAGCGGGAGCCTACAATGAGCAGTTCTTC.